The clone carrying this TCR beta chain showed up just a few times. A second PCR, run for roughly 7 to 12 cycles, used a sample-barcoded 5' primer plus a J-beta primer mix. Samples each returned at least 3 million CDR3-containing paired-end reads. TCRdb re-derived calls from the 5' RACE reads in MiXCR, one entry per CDR3 protein. This sample yields some 370,000 distinct CDR3 sequences, of which about half are seen a single time; around 50% belongs to the top ten. This sample is drawn from a study of blood T cells in healthy people across ages. Whole-study context: Template-switching capture recovered about one barcoded beta molecule per two T cells.

The study recruited healthy Caucasian donors from Russia who were aged about 6 to 95. V was pared by 6 bases and J by 5 bases, with 10 bases between. The CDR3 loop spans 12 amino acids. Germline values: CDR1 SNHLY, CDR2 FYNNEI. Sequences were obtained from blood. The genes are TRBV2 and TRBJ2-5, with D possibly being TRBD1 (6 bases). This TCR came from a man aged 55 to 69 in good health. Written as DNA, the CDR3 is TGTGCCAGCAGGGGGGCAGGGGAGACCCAGTACTTC. Its protein is CASRGAGETQYF. Full variable domain (missing parts from reference TRBV2 and TRBJ2-5): EPEVTQTPSHQVTQMGQEVILRCVPISNHLYFYWYRQILGQKVEFLVSFYNNEISEKSEIFDDQFSVERPDGSNFTLKIRSTKLEDSAMYFCASRGAGETQYFGPGTRLLVL.